The rows below give T cell receptor beta chains drawn from one sample of a study of T cell responses to AZD1222 COVID-19 vaccine. Only in-frame clones appear in the TCRdb table, and some are missing; sequencing was by immunoSEQ multiplex PCR. The table has fewer than 150,000 clones, roughly 90% seen once. This specimen consisted of peripheral blood, obtained 28 days after the second AZD1222 dose. Source of these receptors: an adult who received the AZD1222 COVID-19 vaccine. CDR3s leave out the opening cysteine and the closing phenylalanine or tryptophan.

TRBV4-3 | ASSLIGLGTGELF
TRBV9 | ASSAALWTEAF
TRBV11-3 | ASSKRDRGTTDTQY
TRBV11-3 | ASSFDRVVYEQY
TRBV2 | ASSDVGQGTQY
TRBV29-1 | SVAGLAGKEYNEQF
TRBV18 | ASSPPSHESGGNSPLH
TRBV5-5 | ASSLGRAYEQY
TRBV2 | ASSVGPTGELF
TRBV18 | ASSPPTSGGLPQGNEQF
TRBV12-3/TRBV12-4 | ASSGRELEQF
TRBV6-1 | ASSAGTAYSTGNTIY